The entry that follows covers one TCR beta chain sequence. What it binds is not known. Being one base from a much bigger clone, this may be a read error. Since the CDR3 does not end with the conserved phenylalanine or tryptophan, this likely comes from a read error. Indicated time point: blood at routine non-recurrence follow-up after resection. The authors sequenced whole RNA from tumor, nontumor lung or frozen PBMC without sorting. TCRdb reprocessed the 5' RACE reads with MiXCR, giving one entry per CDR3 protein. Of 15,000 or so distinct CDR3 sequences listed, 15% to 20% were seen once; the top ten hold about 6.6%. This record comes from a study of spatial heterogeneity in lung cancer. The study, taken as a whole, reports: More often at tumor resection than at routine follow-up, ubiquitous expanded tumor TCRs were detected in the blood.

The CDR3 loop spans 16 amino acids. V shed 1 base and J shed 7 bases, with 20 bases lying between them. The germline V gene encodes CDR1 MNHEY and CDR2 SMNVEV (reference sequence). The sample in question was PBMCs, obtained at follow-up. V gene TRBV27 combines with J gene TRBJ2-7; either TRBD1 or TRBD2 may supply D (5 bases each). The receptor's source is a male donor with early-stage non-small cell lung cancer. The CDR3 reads CASSLLGVGAFREQYS. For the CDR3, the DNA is TGTGCCAGCAGTTTATTAGGTGTCGGGGCCTTCAGGGAGCAGTACTCC.